The clone carrying this TCR beta chain was seen a few times. There are 16 residues in the CDR3. Germline V gene sequence: CDR1 SGHTA, CDR2 FQGNSA. The trim removed 4 bases at V and 6 bases at J, leaving 8 bases unmatched. The record originates from a study of blood T cell repertoires in COVID-19. This table comes from immunoSEQ multiplex PCR, and its TCRdb copy is limited to in-frame clones, with some not included. Counted here are 200,000 to 300,000 clones, approximately 85% occurring once; the ten biggest clones make up approximately 13%. This TCR was recovered from a man older than 75 with acute or convalescent COVID-19. The material sequenced was peripheral blood. This chain links TRBV7-2 with TRBJ1-5; 11 bases align to TRBD1. CDR3 protein: CASSYTGTGGAQPQHF. The CDR3 DNA is TGTGCCAGCAGCTATACCGGGACAGGGGGGGCTCAGCCCCAGCATTTT.